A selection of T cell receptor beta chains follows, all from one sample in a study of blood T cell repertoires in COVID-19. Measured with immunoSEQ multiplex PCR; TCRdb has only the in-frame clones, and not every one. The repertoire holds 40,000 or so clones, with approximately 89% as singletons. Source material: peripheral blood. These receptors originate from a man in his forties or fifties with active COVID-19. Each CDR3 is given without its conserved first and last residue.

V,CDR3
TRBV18,ASSGQTDTDTQY
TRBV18,ASSPNLGYEQY
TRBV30,AWSGRTSGRAVGEQF
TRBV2,ASSEGGTGVSPLH
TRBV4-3,ASSQLQGYTEAF
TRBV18,ASSPRTSGTQETQY
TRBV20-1,SAQQNEKLF
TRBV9,ASSVSGHSTDTQY
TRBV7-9,ASSPHGQGPYEQY
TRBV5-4,ASSLRGAGNSPLH
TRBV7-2,ASSPRAGGQETQY
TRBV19,ASSVNRFGELF
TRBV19,ASSMAYNEQF
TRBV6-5,ASNPGGNYGYT
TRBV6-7,ASSPLRQGRDYGYT
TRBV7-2,ASSRSSDTVYNSPLH
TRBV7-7,ASPLPTGGFSSGNTIY
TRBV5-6,ASSFLHRNEQF
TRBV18,ASSPIREVGYGYT
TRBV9,ASSARQDQETQY
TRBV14,ASSKRLGADSYEQY
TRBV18,ATSGGGYEQY
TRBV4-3,ASSQDRQGGKYGYT
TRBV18,ASSPGTGHSGYT
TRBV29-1,SVEGGTESYEQY
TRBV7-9,ASSSGTGDYGYT
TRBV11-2,ASNLPNGETQY
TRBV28,ASSTTGTGGHGYT
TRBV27,ASQGSNSPLH
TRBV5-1,ASSPRQGADGYT
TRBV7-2,ASSSTDGYEQY
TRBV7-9,ASSLGLTEAF
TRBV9,ASSLSGQGGNEQF
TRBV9,ASSVGTGYNTEAF
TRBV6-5,ASSVDRLLSYEQY
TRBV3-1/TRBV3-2,ASSGYGNSYEQY
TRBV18,ASSRTANTEAF
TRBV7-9,ASSLQAQGNYGYT
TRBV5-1,ASRYQGSSYNSPLH
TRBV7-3,ASSQLESEQF
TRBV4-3,ASSQAGSLYGYT
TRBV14,ASSPSDAGYT
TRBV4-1,ASSQALRGESSYEQY
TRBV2,ASKVESSSYEQY
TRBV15,ATSHPTGIKGSEQY
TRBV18,ASSHPGGGVGETQY